These 25 T cell receptor beta chains came from one sample sequenced in a study of shared clonotypes between healthy human individuals (TCRdb year 2020). Libraries were constructed by the immunoSEQ multiplex PCR assay. In TCRdb, the immuneACCESS table is reduced to in-frame sequences with V and J assigned. These tables do not hold every clone; where another copy was compared, an unresolved V gene accounts for under half, and the others remain unexplained. This sample comprises 2 million to 3 million clones, roughly 93% of them detected only once. Jointly, the top ten make up 0.35% to 0.45% of the sample. The sample comprised naive CD4+ T cells from PBMCs. The sample's cell subset or site label, decoded: CD45RA+ positively selected. These receptors all stem from a young man in good health. Some clones in this sample may be carry-over from other donors' samples.

The V and J genes are TRBV27 and TRBJ1-4, with TRBD1 as a possible D gene (5 bases). The CDR3 runs to 14 residues. Germline CDR1 and CDR2: MNHEY and SMNVEV (reference sequence). The V gene lost 5 bases and the J gene lost 6 bases, with 13 bases spanning the gap. This CDR3 reads CASSPLGGDEKLFF. As DNA, the CDR3 is TGTGCCAGCAGTCCGCTCGGAGGGGATGAAAAACTGTTTTTT.

Concerning this clone: The sample holds other DNA sequences that translate to the same CDR3. The chain joins TRBV5-1 to TRBJ2-3, with D unclear. V was pared by 0 bases and J by 4 bases, with 6 bases between. The CDR3 length is 13 residues. From germline, CDR1 is SGHRS and CDR2 YFSETQ. CDR3 residues: CASSLGLADTQYF. CDR3 nucleotide sequence: TGCGCCAGCAGCTTGGGACTTGCAGATACGCAGTATTTT.

The CDR3 DNA reads TGTGCCTGGAGGGCCCGGGCAGGTGGTGAAAAACTGTTTTTT. The encoded protein is CAWRARAGGEKLFF. This chain joins TRBV30 and TRBJ1-4; no clear D gene. The CDR3 contains 14 residues. V lost 3 bases to trimming and J lost 7 bases, with 15 bases between them. CDR1 is GTSNPN and CDR2 is SVGIG in the germline V gene (reference sequence).

This chain uses TRBV7-9 with TRBJ2-5; D may be TRBD1 (6 bases). CDR1 is SEHNR and CDR2 is FQNEAQ in the germline V gene (reference sequence). CDR3 length equals 17 residues. V was trimmed by 5 bases and J by 5 bases, leaving 24 bases between them. The CDR3 spells CASSPLGGSPLGETQYF. The CDR3 DNA follows: TGTGCCAGCAGCCCCTTAGGGGGATCTCCTCTGGGGGAGACCCAGTACTTC. The full variable domain, completed using reference TRBV7-9 and TRBJ2-5, is DTGVSQNPRHKITKRGQNVTFRCDPISEHNRLYWYRQTLGQGPEFLTYFQNEAQLEKSRLLSDRFSAERPKGSFSTLEIQRTEQGDSAMYLCASSPLGGSPLGETQYFGPGTRLLVL.

This chain links TRBV6-6 with TRBJ2-1; D might be TRBD2 (5 bases). Looked up from germline, CDR1 is MNHNY and CDR2 is SVGAGI (reference sequence). The V end lost 5 bases, the J end lost 0 bases, and 11 bases lay between the germline ends. The CDR3 spans 15 residues. CDR3 in amino acids: CASSLDSNSYNEQFF. The CDR3 coding sequence is TGTGCCAGCAGTCTGGACTCGAACTCCTACAATGAGCAGTTCTTC.

V is TRBV10-3 and J is TRBJ2-3; TRBD1 matches 8 bases. J lost 8 bases, V lost 0 bases, and 4 bases had no gene match. This CDR3 has 14 residues. The V gene's germline CDR1 is ENHRY and CDR2 SYGVKD. The CDR3 nucleotides are TGTGCCATCAGTGAGTCAGGACAGGGAGGTACGCAGTATTTT. Translation gives CAISESGQGGTQYF.

The genes are TRBV14 and TRBJ2-4, with D possibly matching TRBD2 (5 bases). With 3 bases removed from V and 0 bases from J, the gap between germline ends came to 9 bases. Germline V CDR1 and CDR2: SGHDN, FVKESK. This CDR3 contains 15 residues. In DNA, the CDR3 is TGTGCCAGCAGCCACCACGGGGTAGCCAAAAACATTCAGTACTTC. It translates to CASSHHGVAKNIQYF.

V is TRBV2 and J is TRBJ2-5; the D is unclear. This CDR3 is built from 12 residues. Germline V gene lookup returns CDR1 SNHLY and CDR2 FYNNEI. Trimming removed 7 bases from V and 2 bases from J, with 8 bases in between. CDR3 in DNA: TGTGCCAGCAACTGGCAGCAAGAGACCCAGTACTTC. As protein: CASNWQQETQYF.

This chain joins TRBV11-3 and TRBJ2-7, with TRBD2 identical over 9 bases. J gave up 4 bases and V 5 bases, and 9 bases lay outside the gene matches. The germline V gene has CDR1 SGHNT and CDR2 YENEEA. The CDR3 spans 15 residues. CDR3 amino acids: CASSHGLAGLYEQYF. In DNA form, the CDR3 reads TGTGCCAGCAGCCATGGGCTAGCGGGATTATACGAGCAGTACTTC.

This CDR3 is CASSQQGPPDEQFF. CDR3 DNA: TGTGCCAGCAGCCAGCAGGGCCCCCCGGATGAGCAGTTCTTC. The chain is built from TRBV11-3 and TRBJ2-1; possibly TRBD1 for D (5 bases). The CDR3 runs 14 residues. V was trimmed by 5 bases and J by 8 bases, leaving 16 bases between them. Germline CDR1 SGHNT, CDR2 YENEEA.

The chain is built from TRBV5-1 and TRBJ2-2; TRBD1 is a possible D gene (5 bases). V was cut by 1 base and J by 1 base, with 8 bases left in between. Germline CDR1 is SGHRS and CDR2 is YFSETQ. The CDR3 spans 15 residues. The chain's CDR3 is CASSLPGMNTGELFF. In DNA, the CDR3 is TGCGCCAGCAGCTTGCCAGGGATGAACACCGGGGAGCTGTTTTTT.

This rearrangement joins TRBV6-6 to TRBJ2-7, with 9 bases identical to TRBD2. Germline lookup yields CDR1 MNHNY and CDR2 SVGAGI (reference sequence). Trimming cost V 2 bases and J 2 bases; bases outside gene matches: 1. The CDR3 contains 14 residues. CDR3 bases: TGTGCCAGCAGTTACGCGGGAGGGCCCTACGAGCAGTACTTC. Translated: CASSYAGGPYEQYF.

The V gene is TRBV7-9, the J gene TRBJ2-1; D not certain. V dropped 2 bases and J dropped 0 bases, with 11 bases sitting between them. CDR1 and CDR2 (germline): SEHNR, FQNEAQ (reference sequence). CDR3 length equals 16 residues. CDR3 DNA sequence: TGTGCCAGCAGCTTATCCCCGACGAGCTCCTACAATGAGCAGTTCTTC. Translation gives CASSLSPTSSYNEQFF.

J is TRBJ2-7 and V is TRBV7-2; possibly TRBD2 for D (6 bases). The CDR3 has 12 residues. Trimming removed 5 bases from V and 6 bases from J, with 11 bases in between. CDR1 and CDR2 from the germline V gene are SGHTA and FQGNSA. CDR3 residues: CASSLTGVEQYF. The DNA for the CDR3 is TGTGCCAGCAGCCTGACGGGGGTCGAGCAGTACTTC.

This sequence joins TRBV6-1 and TRBJ2-7, with D hard to call. CDR3 length: 13 residues. V lost 3 bases and J lost 0, with 6 bases in between. Per the germline V gene, CDR1 is MNHNS and CDR2 is SASEGT. The DNA of the CDR3 is TGTGCCAGCAGTGAGGTTCGCTCCTACGAGCAGTACTTC. Translation: CASSEVRSYEQYF.

The chain recombines TRBV5-1 with TRBJ2-1; D not resolved. Trimming took off 0 bases at V and 0 bases at J, with 7 bases between the two ends. Germline V gene sequence: CDR1 SGHRS, CDR2 YFSETQ. The CDR3 runs to 15 residues. CDR3 bases: TGCGCCAGCAGCTTGGAGGTCCGCTCCTACAATGAGCAGTTCTTC. This gives the protein CASSLEVRSYNEQFF.

With regard to this clone: The same CDR3 can be traced to other DNA sequences in this sample. The chain combines TRBV5-4 with TRBJ2-3; 10 positions agree with TRBD2. V trimming: 0 bases; J trimming: 2 bases; junction bases outside the gene matches: 3. The CDR3 length is 16 residues. Germline loops: CDR1 SGHNT, CDR2 YYREEE (reference sequence). CDR3 residues: CASSLGLAGATDTQYF. The CDR3, as DNA: TGTGCCAGCAGCTTGGGGCTAGCGGGGGCCACAGATACGCAGTATTTT.

Turning to this clone: The same CDR3 arises from other DNA sequences in this sample as well. The chain carries TRBV18 and TRBJ1-5, with D possibly matching TRBD1 (6 bases). Per germline, CDR1 KGHSH and CDR2 LQKENI. CDR3 length: 13 amino acids. Trimming removed 3 bases at V and 7 bases at J, with 10 bases between. The CDR3 loop reads CASSPDQGQPQHF. CDR3 nucleotide sequence: TGTGCCAGCTCACCGGATCAGGGGCAGCCCCAGCATTTT.

The chain carries TRBV5-5 and TRBJ2-7; D not certain. The germline CDR1 and CDR2 sequences are SGHKS and YYEKEE (reference sequence). V lost 4 bases and J 7 bases, leaving 15 bases between the germline ends. This CDR3 is 13 amino acids long. The CDR3 DNA reads TGTGCCAGCAGCCTAGACCCGCTGAGGGAGCAGTACTTC. Protein sequence: CASSLDPLREQYF.

This clone has only a few counts. The J gene is TRBJ2-5, the V gene TRBV7-9; 8 bases map to TRBD1. The germline V gene encodes CDR1 SEHNR and CDR2 FQNEAQ (reference sequence). Trimming cost V 5 bases and J 5 bases; bases outside gene matches: 10. This CDR3 is built from 15 residues. CDR3 DNA sequence: TGTGCCAGCAGCCTACAGACAGGGGTGTCGGAGACCCAGTACTTC. As protein: CASSLQTGVSETQYF.

This chain joins TRBV19 and TRBJ1-2; 9 bases align to TRBD1. Per the germline V gene, CDR1 is LNHDA and CDR2 is SQIVND (reference sequence). The V segment lost 4 bases and the J segment 8 bases; nucleotides outside the gene matches: 8. This CDR3 is built from 14 residues. This CDR3 is CASSKGQGSGGYTF. CDR3 nucleotide sequence: TGTGCCAGTAGTAAGGGACAGGGATCCGGCGGCTACACCTTC.

The rearrangement joins TRBV4-2 to TRBJ2-2; possibly TRBD1 or TRBD2 for D (7 bases each). The CDR3 is 15 residues long. In germline, CDR1 is LGHNA, CDR2 YNFKEQ. V was shortened by 4 bases and J by 5 bases, with 14 bases between the two germline ends. The CDR3 coding sequence is TGTGCCAGCAGCCTCGGGACAGCGGGAACCGGGGAGCTGTTTTTT. This sequence encodes CASSLGTAGTGELFF.

The chain has TRBV7-2 and TRBJ2-6; D may be TRBD2 (5 bases). Trimming removed 3 bases from V and 4 bases from J, with 7 bases in between. Germline CDR1 SGHTA, CDR2 FQGNSA. The length of the CDR3 is 14 residues. The CDR3 nucleotides read TGTGCCAGCAGCTTGAGGAGGGGGGCCAACGTCCTGACTTTC. Amino acids: CASSLRRGANVLTF.

The V gene is TRBV18, the J gene TRBJ2-6; no clear D. Germline CDR1 is KGHSH and CDR2 is LQKENI. The CDR3 is 18 residues long. V shed 3 bases and J shed 1 base, with 16 bases lying between them. The DNA of the CDR3 is TGTGCCAGCTCACCGGTGGCGGCGCGTGGGTCTGGGGCCAACGTCCTGACTTTC. It encodes CASSPVAARGSGANVLTF.

The chain links TRBV18 to TRBJ2-2; D could derive from TRBD1 or TRBD2 (6 bases each). In germline, CDR1 is KGHSH, CDR2 LQKENI. The V end lost 2 bases, the J end lost 5 bases, and 15 bases lay between the germline ends. This CDR3 has 16 amino acids. The CDR3 bases are TGTGCCAGCTCACCAGATGACAGGAGGGGTACCGGGGAGCTGTTTTTT. The encoded protein is CASSPDDRRGTGELFF.